These T cell receptor beta chains were read from a single sample in a study of cytomegalovirus exposure and HLA in healthy donors. The assay was immunoSEQ multiplex PCR, and TCRdb's table has in-frame clones only and misses some. The table shows some 180,000 clones, with about 85% occurring only once. The sample comprised PBMCs. The receptors come from a girl between 10 and 17 years old in good health and CMV-seropositive. CDR3s include the opening cysteine and the closing phenylalanine or tryptophan. The order of the fields is J gene, V gene, D gene, CDR3 protein. A D gene is named only where the DNA matches it firmly.

TRBJ2-5,TRBV18,NA,CASSRGQQETQYF
TRBJ1-1,TRBV19,TRBD1,CASSIVADRTLNTEAFF
TRBJ1-2,TRBV30,NA,CAWSRDRVGGNYGYTF
TRBJ2-7,TRBV7-8,TRBD2,CASVAGLNYEQYF
TRBJ2-1,TRBV10-1,NA,CATGGSKFF
TRBJ2-1,TRBV7-8,NA,CASSLVGGGTLARSYNEQFF
TRBJ2-3,TRBV5-1,NA,CASSLNTPDTQYF
TRBJ2-2,TRBV7-8,NA,CASSPRPGIGELFF
TRBJ2-1,TRBV5-1,TRBD2,CASSSGLGDEQFF
TRBJ1-2,TRBV10-3,TRBD1,CAISESTGVGANYGYTF
TRBJ1-2,TRBV4-3,TRBD1,CASSHVGQGAAHHYGYTF
TRBJ1-1,TRBV15,NA,CATRKRPQKRQSLVNTEAFF
TRBJ2-3,TRBV7-9,TRBD1,CASSFSHGTGGTDTQYF
TRBJ2-3,TRBV27,NA,CASTPWGGPSTDTQYF
TRBJ1-4,TRBV7-9,TRBD1,CASSTLGTVNEKLFF
TRBJ1-5,TRBV19,NA,CASSIGGVSNQPQHF
TRBJ2-3,TRBV5-5,NA,CASSLDGVPSTDTQYF
TRBJ2-1,TRBV10-3,NA,CAISVNSDNEQFF
TRBJ1-4,TRBV5-1,NA,CASSLPGNEKLFF
TRBJ2-1,TRBV6-4,TRBD2,CASKAGAIHNEQFF